Below, one T cell receptor (beta chain) is given with its context. Its cognate antigen is unknown. Unmatched junction bases numbered 3, after V lost 0 bases and J lost 4 bases. This CDR3 comprises 16 residues. The germline V gene encodes CDR1 SGHRS and CDR2 YFSETQ. Sample-barcoded 5' priming and a J-beta primer mix drove a second PCR of roughly 6 to 12 cycles. TCRdb recomputed calls from the 5' RACE reads with MiXCR, one row per CDR3 protein. Among some 1.5 million distinct CDR3 sequences listed, 28% were seen once. These data belong to a study of blood T cells in healthy people across ages. The study, taken as a whole, reports: Diversity was higher, and naive CD4+ cells more numerous, in long-lived donors than in aged donors.

The clonotype comes from a woman aged 30 to 39 in good health. This chain uses TRBV5-1 with TRBJ2-3; 12 bases agree with TRBD2. Specimen: blood. This CDR3 is CASSLVTSGRPDTQYF. For the CDR3, the DNA is TGCGCCAGCAGCTTGGTGACTAGCGGGAGACCAGATACGCAGTATTTT.